This T cell receptor beta chain was retrieved from a study of T cells after yellow fever vaccination. Points from the study as a whole: Abundant bulk-population clonotypes could contaminate the FACS-sorted repertoires. Some clonotypes, a small share, were shared between CD4 and CD8 compartments. Post-booster reappearance was seen for most primary-vaccination clones (about 96% CD4, around 90% CD8).

Germline CDR1 reads KGHSH; CDR2 reads LQKENI. CDR3 length equals 13 residues. In TCRdb, the 5' RACE reads were re-called with MiXCR into one record per CDR3 protein. Among about 400,000 distinct CDR3 sequences, about 6% were seen once, and the ten largest hold over 12%. As concerns this clonotype: Its matching antigen is unknown. At one end, the junction sequence differs from germline, possibly due to a read error.

Sequencing used PBMCs, obtained 5 days after the yellow fever booster vaccination. The J gene is TRBJ2-1, the V gene TRBV18, with D hard to call. The receptor's source is a man aged 30 to 45 who received the YFV17D yellow fever vaccine. CDR3 loop: CASSPGYYDEQFF. The CDR3 DNA follows: TGTGCCAGCTCACCAGGGTACTACGATGAGCAGTTCTTC. Drawing the rest from reference TRBV18 and TRBJ2-1, the complete variable domain is NAGVMQNPRHLVRRRGQEARLRCSPMKGHSHVYWYRQLPEEGLKFMVYLQKENIIDESGMPKERFSAEFPKEGPSILRIQQVVRGDSAAYFCASSPGYYDEQFFGPGTRLTVL.